This T cell receptor beta chain is from a study of blood T cell repertoires in COVID-19. After removal of 6 bases from V and 4 bases from J, the junction contained 7 bases not matched to a gene. CDR3 length: 14 residues. Germline loops: CDR1 WNHNN, CDR2 SYGVQD (reference sequence). Sequencing was performed with immunoSEQ multiplex PCR; in TCRdb, only in-frame clones are kept and a portion is missing. The data contain about 15,000 clones, approximately 88% of them singletons. The TCR was taken from a human donor in a cohort sampled during active COVID-19. This chain joins TRBV10-1 and TRBJ2-7; 9 nucleotides align to TRBD2. Sequenced sample: peripheral blood. This CDR3 is CASSDSGSRYEQYF. The DNA of the CDR3 is TGCGCCAGCAGCGATAGCGGGAGTCGGTACGAGCAGTACTTC.